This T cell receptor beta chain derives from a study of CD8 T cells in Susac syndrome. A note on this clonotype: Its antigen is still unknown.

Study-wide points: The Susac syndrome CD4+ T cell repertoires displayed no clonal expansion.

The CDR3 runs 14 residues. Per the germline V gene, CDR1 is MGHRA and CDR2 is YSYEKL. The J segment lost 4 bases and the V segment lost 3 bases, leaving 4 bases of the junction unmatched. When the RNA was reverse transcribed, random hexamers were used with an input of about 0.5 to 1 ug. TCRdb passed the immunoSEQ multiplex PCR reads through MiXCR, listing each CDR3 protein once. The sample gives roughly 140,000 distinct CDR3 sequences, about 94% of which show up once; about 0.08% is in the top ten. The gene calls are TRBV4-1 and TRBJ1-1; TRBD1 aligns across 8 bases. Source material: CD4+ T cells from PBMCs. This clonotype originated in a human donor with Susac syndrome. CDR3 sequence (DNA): TGCGCCAGCAGCCAGACAGGGGTTCGCACTGAAGCTTTCTTT. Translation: CASSQTGVRTEAFF.